This T cell receptor (beta chain) emerged from a study of OX40 agonist ivuxolimab in advanced cancers. Study-level background: Three patients showed partial responses: one hepatocellular carcinoma and two cutaneous melanoma cases. Study observations and caveats: In the 0.1 to 3.0 mg/kg range, CD4+ and CD8+ blood T cells had expanded clonally by week 6.

Germline V gene lookup returns CDR1 SGHKS and CDR2 YYEKEE (reference sequence). The CDR3 is 13 amino acids. The V segment lost 4 bases and the J segment 3 bases; nucleotides outside the gene matches: 3. Repertoires were generated with immunoSEQ multiplex PCR, while TCRdb's copy carries only in-frame clones and drops some. The sample carries under 85,000 clones, roughly nine tenths recorded once. This clone has a handful of counts. Its matching antigen is unknown. This sequence was found in an adult with an advanced solid tumor such as melanoma, head and neck, liver or kidney cancer. The chain employs TRBV5-5 and TRBJ1-2, with 7 bases identical to TRBD1. Source: CD4+ or CD8+ T cells sorted from blood, taken in a trial of the OX40 agonist ivuxolimab. CDR3 DNA: TGTGCCAGCAGCCAGACAGGGTACTATGGCTACACCTTC. Its protein product is CASSQTGYYGYTF. Using reference TRBV5-5 and TRBJ1-2 for the parts outside the CDR3, the full variable domain is DAGVTQSPTHLIKTRGQQVTLRCSPISGHKSVSWYQQVLGQGPQFIFQYYEKEERGRGNFPDRFSARQFPNYSSELNVNALLLGDSALYLCASSQTGYYGYTFGSGTRLTVV.